This TCR beta chain was recovered during a study of shared T cell receptors in the human thymus. Germline V gives CDR1 MNHEY, CDR2 SMNVEV (reference sequence). V lost 0 bases to trimming and J lost 4 bases; unmatched junction nucleotides: 2. This CDR3 is 14 amino acids long. Profiling relied on immunoSEQ multiplex PCR, and the TCRdb table lists in-frame clones only, not all of them. Of about 660,000 clones in the sample, roughly 90% were seen once. In addition, the sample was reused for a study of human thymus T cells.

Sequencing was done on a sample of thymocytes. The source of this sequence is a boy in the first two years of life with a congenital heart defect. The rearrangement joins TRBV27 to TRBJ1-2; 7 nucleotides align to TRBD1. CDR3 in DNA: TGTGCCAGCAGTTTATCCCGACAGGGCTATGGCTACACCTTC. This translates into CASSLSRQGYGYTF.